This TCR beta chain was profiled in a study of T cell responses to AZD1222 COVID-19 vaccine (dated by TCRdb to 2020 to 2022). Turning to the overall study: TCR sequencing covered fewer than 250 trial participants: 200 to 210 given two doses of AZD1222 and about 26 given two doses of MenACWY control vaccine. Enrollment into the trials was organized by age into subgroups of 18-55, 56-69 and 70-plus years, and those subgroups contained about 160, 30 and 59 TCR-sequenced participants, respectively.

Reading the germline V gene (reference sequence) gives CDR1 LNHNV and CDR2 YYDKDF. The CDR3 holds 14 amino acids from the cysteine to the phenylalanine. Only the CDR3 DNA stays, 42 bases, in frame from base 1. V is clipped by 4 bases and J by 5 bases, and the sequence between their germline boundaries is 14 bases long. Overall study outcomes, separate from this receptor: The whole spike protein was spanned by vaccine-associated CD4 TCRs, and dominant responses were seen in regions 160-218 and 743-854. Only five to seven AZD1222 recipients were SARS-CoV-2 seropositive at baseline, limiting conclusions about previously exposed vaccinees. The 56-69-year group was small, and its depth increase did not reach significance, likely because of low power. Because no samples from the day 14 peak response were available, repertoires could be characterized only after the peak T cell response. Participants were mostly white British, with more females than males. The authors suggested clonal diversity may have been underestimated. Spike-specific TCR breadth and depth rose significantly after two AZD1222 doses compared with day 0 and with MenACWY recipients. Epitopes outside the regions mutated in the B.1.351 and B.1.1.7 variants were reportedly recognized by nearly half of the unique spike-specific TCRs.

The CDR3 regions of human TCRbeta chains were subjected to immunosequencing. Under the source paper's analysis protocol: TCRs in the repertoires were compared against a reference library of SARS-CoV-2-specific TCRs that had been generated with the MIRA antigen-specificity platform. Breadth was defined as the fraction of unique TCRs that were SARS-CoV-2-associated. Depth was defined as the fraction of total T cells that were SARS-CoV-2-associated. Using the MIRA data, each spike-specific TCR was assigned both to the spike region to which the TCR was reactive and to a CD4 or CD8 class. Log10-transformed breadth and depth values were compared by one-way ANOVA with Sidak's multiple comparisons tests. TCRdb carries this immuneACCESS record with in-frame sequences only. Its versions omit some clonotypes, under half of them owing to an unresolved V gene in the studies checked, with the rest unexplained. That table supplies the V and J calls and clone size; D and trimming were determined from the DNA. The sample table records about 150,000 clones; roughly nine tenths of these occur just once. Of the sample, about 4% is held by the ten largest clones.

Regarding this clone: Its antigen is unknown. The input lacks base qualities; no much larger clone sits a single base away.

The meaning of the sample's time point label: about 28 days (+/-7) after the second vaccine dose. AZD1222 recipients whose second dose came at about 4 weeks and those whose second dose came at about 12 weeks were combined into one group, since spike-specific TCR depth and breadth did not differ between the two schedules. The vaccinee samples were drawn from two UK trials, COV001 and COV002, one of which was a single-blind randomized controlled phase 2/3 trial testing AZD1222 (ChAdOx1 nCoV-19) in healthy adults. Trial participant PBMC samples were collected at day 0 and day 28 after the second dose for TCRbeta chain sequencing.

The sequenced sample was peripheral blood, obtained 28 days after the second AZD1222 dose. The chain is made from TRBV15 and TRBJ2-5; the D gene is possibly TRBD2, with 6 bases matching. This TCR came from an adult who received the AZD1222 COVID-19 vaccine. The CDR3 region reads CATSKTSLGETQYF. The nucleotide sequence reads TGTGCCACCAGCAAAACTAGCTTGGGGGAGACCCAGTACTTC.